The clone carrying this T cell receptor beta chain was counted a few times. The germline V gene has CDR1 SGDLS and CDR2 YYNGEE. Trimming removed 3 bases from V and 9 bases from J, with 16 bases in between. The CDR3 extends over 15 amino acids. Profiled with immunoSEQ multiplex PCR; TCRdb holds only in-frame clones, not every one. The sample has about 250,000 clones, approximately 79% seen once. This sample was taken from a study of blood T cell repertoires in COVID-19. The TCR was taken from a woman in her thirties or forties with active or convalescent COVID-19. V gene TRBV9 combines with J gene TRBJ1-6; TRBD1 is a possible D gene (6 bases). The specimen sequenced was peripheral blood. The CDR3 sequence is CASSGQKGDISPLHF. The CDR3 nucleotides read TGTGCCAGCAGCGGTCAGAAGGGGGATATTTCACCCCTCCACTTT.